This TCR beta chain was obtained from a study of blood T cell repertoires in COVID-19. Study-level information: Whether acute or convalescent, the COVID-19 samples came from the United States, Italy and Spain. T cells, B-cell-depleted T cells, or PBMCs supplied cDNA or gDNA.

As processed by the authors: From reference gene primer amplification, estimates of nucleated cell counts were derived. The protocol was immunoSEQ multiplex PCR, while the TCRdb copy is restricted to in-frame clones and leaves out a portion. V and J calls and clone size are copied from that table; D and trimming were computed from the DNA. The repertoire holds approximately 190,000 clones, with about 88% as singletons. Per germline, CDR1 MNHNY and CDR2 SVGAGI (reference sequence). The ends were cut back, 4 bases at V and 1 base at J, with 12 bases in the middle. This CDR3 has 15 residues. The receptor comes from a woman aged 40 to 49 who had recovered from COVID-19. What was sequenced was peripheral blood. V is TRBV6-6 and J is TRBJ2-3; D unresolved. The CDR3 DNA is TGTGCCAGCAGTTGGGCCTCCACGGGCACAGATACGCAGTATTTT. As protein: CASSWASTGTDTQYF.